These 5 T cell receptor beta chains were sequenced from one sample in a study of shared clonotypes between healthy human individuals. Generated by immunoSEQ multiplex PCR, the TCRdb table keeps only in-frame clones and is missing some. The sample yields some 1,100,000 clones, around 78% seen once. Material: memory CD4+ T cells from PBMCs. Sample subset: CD45RA-negative fraction. The receptor set was obtained from a man aged 18 to 35 in good health. Some clones in this sample may be carry-over from other donors' samples.

The rearrangement joins TRBV21-1 to TRBJ2-5; TRBD2 is the table's D call and was not checked against the DNA. TRBV21-1 is a known pseudogene. The CDR3 is 16 amino acids. The CDR3 protein is CASSKSGGRREETQYF. In nucleotides, the CDR3 is TGTGCCAGCAGCAAAAGTGGCGGGAGACGTGAAGAGACCCAGTACTTC.

This clone was seen just once. The V call is TRBV6-6, the J call TRBJ2-2, with 10 positions matching TRBD1. Losses at the gene ends were 8 bases for V and 4 bases for J; bases not matched to a gene: 10. Germline lookup yields CDR1 MNHNY and CDR2 SVGAGI (reference sequence). This CDR3 is built from 16 residues. Here the CDR3 reads CASSGTGVGLTGELFF. The CDR3 DNA reads as TGTGCCAGCTCCGGGACAGGGGTCGGTCTCACCGGGGAGCTGTTTTTT.

V gene TRBV7-9 combines with J gene TRBJ2-2; 9 bases align to TRBD1. The CDR3 has 15 residues. The trim removed 5 bases at V and 4 bases at J, leaving 5 bases unmatched. CDR1 and CDR2 from the germline V gene are SEHNR and FQNEAQ (reference sequence). The CDR3 coding sequence is TGTGCCAGCAGCATTAGACAGGGGGGCACCGGGGAGCTGTTTTTT. This translates into CASSIRQGGTGELFF.

This clone was observed a few times. This chain joins TRBV5-1 and TRBJ1-2; D uncertain. Germline V gives CDR1 SGHRS, CDR2 YFSETQ. The V end lost 0 bases, the J end lost 0 bases, and 6 bases lay between the germline ends. This CDR3 has 14 amino acids. This CDR3 reads CASSLASSNYGYTF. CDR3 sequence (DNA): TGCGCCAGCAGCTTGGCCAGTTCTAACTATGGCTACACCTTC.

This clone was found a few times. The gene calls are TRBV5-4 and TRBJ2-3; no definite D call. The CDR3 has 13 residues. Germline assignment: CDR1 SGHNT and CDR2 YYREEE (reference sequence). V was shortened by 6 bases and J by 0 bases, with 8 bases between the two germline ends. The CDR3 region has the DNA TGTGCCAGCACCCATGACAGCACAGATACGCAGTATTTT. Its protein is CASTHDSTDTQYF.